This TCR beta chain stems from a study of blood T cell repertoires in COVID-19. About the research overall: The study drew acute and convalescent COVID-19 samples from the United States, Italy and Spain. From T cells, B-cell-depleted T cells, or PBMCs came the material, which was cDNA or gDNA.

V was shortened by 0 bases and J by 10 bases, with 25 bases between the two germline ends. This CDR3 is 18 amino acids long. Germline-derived CDR1 and CDR2 are SGHVS and FNYEAQ. Per the study methods: Estimated nucleated cell counts came from reference gene primer amplification. The repertoire was sequenced with immunoSEQ multiplex PCR; TCRdb's copy has only in-frame clones and lacks some. V and J calls and clone size are as listed in that table; D and trimming were resolved from the DNA. The table records 260,000 or so clones, roughly 90% of them present only once. Clinical histories supplied by participants themselves formed the basis of cohort assignment.

Input material: PBMCs or T cells enriched from blood (not recorded which). The sequence was obtained from a woman aged 25 to 39 with acute COVID-19. The V and J genes are TRBV7-6 and TRBJ2-1; D may be TRBD1 (6 bases). DNA of the CDR3: TGTGCCAGCAGCTTAGCGGGCCCCAAGATTACAGGGTTCCACGAGCAGTTCTTC. Protein sequence: CASSLAGPKITGFHEQFF.